This record looks at one T cell receptor beta chain sequence and its context. The data were obtained in a study of blood T cell repertoires in COVID-19. Overall study context: The samples span acute and convalescent COVID-19 from the United States, Italy and Spain. The cDNA or gDNA used as material had been derived from T cells, B-cell-depleted T cells, or PBMCs.

From germline, CDR1 is SGHNT and CDR2 YYREEE (reference sequence). V was shortened by 1 base and J by 3 bases, with 22 bases between the two germline ends. This CDR3 is built from 18 residues. As handled by the study authors: For nucleated cells, counts were estimated from reference gene primer amplification. Method: immunoSEQ multiplex PCR; TCRdb's copy keeps in-frame clones and lacks some. V and J calls and clone size are given by that table; D and trimming were obtained from the DNA. The table has hundreds of thousands of clones, roughly 79% seen once. The gene calls are TRBV5-4 and TRBJ1-2; D gene unclear. The sequence was obtained from a woman at least 80 years old with acute or convalescent COVID-19. Sequencing input: peripheral blood. CDR3 bases: TGTGCCAGCAGCTTGCCCCTCGGCGGAGGTAAGGGTGACTATGGCTACACCTTC. Translated: CASSLPLGGGKGDYGYTF.